This is a list of T cell receptor beta chains from one sample in a study of cytomegalovirus exposure and HLA in healthy donors. Measured with immunoSEQ multiplex PCR; TCRdb has only the in-frame clones, and not every one. The repertoire consists of about 150,000 clones, with 61% occurring once and the leading ten covering around 1.8%. The source material was PBMCs. The source of these receptors is a male donor in good health and CMV-seronegative. CDR3s include the opening cysteine and the closing phenylalanine or tryptophan. Each record gives: V gene, clone size, J gene, D gene, CDR3 DNA, CDR3 protein. D genes are given only for firm matches. Clone size is given for some rows only: seen once, a few or many times, or a class if the clone is expanded.

V gene: TRBV5-1
clone size: NA
J gene: TRBJ1-1
D gene: TRBD1
CDR3 DNA: TGCGCCAGCAGCAGGGGACAGGGGTTTGGGGTGAACACTGAAGCTTTCTTT
CDR3 protein: CASSRGQGFGVNTEAFF

V gene: TRBV15
clone size: NA
J gene: TRBJ1-3
D gene: TRBD1
CDR3 DNA: TGTGCCACCAGCAGGCCGGGACAGGGGTCCGGAAACACCATATATTTT
CDR3 protein: CATSRPGQGSGNTIYF

V gene: TRBV7-8
clone size: NA
J gene: TRBJ1-5
D gene: NA
CDR3 DNA: TGTGCCAGCAGCTCAGGGATTAGGAGCCAGCCCCAGCATTTT
CDR3 protein: CASSSGIRSQPQHF

V gene: TRBV12-5
clone size: NA
J gene: TRBJ1-6
D gene: NA
CDR3 DNA: TGTGCTAGTGGTTTCCGGGGTTCTTATAATTCACCCCTCCACTTT
CDR3 protein: CASGFRGSYNSPLHF

V gene: TRBV19
clone size: few
J gene: TRBJ2-7
D gene: TRBD1
CDR3 DNA: TGTGCCAGTAGCCTCCCCGGACAGGGCGGCCACGAGCAGTACTTC
CDR3 protein: CASSLPGQGGHEQYF

V gene: TRBV2
clone size: NA
J gene: TRBJ1-6
D gene: NA
CDR3 DNA: TGTGCCAGCAGTGCCCAGATAAGCTCCTATAATTCACCCCTCCACTTT
CDR3 protein: CASSAQISSYNSPLHF

V gene: TRBV4-3
clone size: NA
J gene: TRBJ2-1
D gene: TRBD2
CDR3 DNA: TGCGCCAGCAGCCCTGTGGTGCTAGCGGGGGCCTACTACAATGAGCAGTTCTTC
CDR3 protein: CASSPVVLAGAYYNEQFF

V gene: TRBV30
clone size: NA
J gene: TRBJ1-2
D gene: NA
CDR3 DNA: TGTGCCTGGAGTTCAGACAGTTCTGGCTATGGCTACACCTTC
CDR3 protein: CAWSSDSSGYGYTF

V gene: TRBV5-4
clone size: NA
J gene: TRBJ2-5
D gene: TRBD1
CDR3 DNA: TGTGCCAGCAGCCCAGACAGGGATGAGACCCAGTACTTC
CDR3 protein: CASSPDRDETQYF

V gene: TRBV5-1
clone size: NA
J gene: TRBJ1-2
D gene: NA
CDR3 DNA: TGCGCCAGCAGCTTGGACAAGAACTATGGCTACACCTTC
CDR3 protein: CASSLDKNYGYTF

V gene: TRBV9
clone size: NA
J gene: TRBJ1-6
D gene: TRBD1
CDR3 DNA: TGTGCCAGCAGCCCACGGACAGGTGGCGTGGGGACCCTCCACTTT
CDR3 protein: CASSPRTGGVGTLHF

V gene: TRBV30
clone size: NA
J gene: TRBJ2-1
D gene: TRBD2
CDR3 DNA: TGTGCCTGGGAACTAGCGGGGGGGTCCAGTAGGCAGTTCTTC
CDR3 protein: CAWELAGGSSRQFF

V gene: TRBV10-3
clone size: NA
J gene: TRBJ2-5
D gene: TRBD2
CDR3 DNA: TGTGCCATCAGTGAGTCGCTCCCGGGGGGGGAGACCCAGTACTTC
CDR3 protein: CAISESLPGGETQYF

V gene: TRBV27
clone size: NA
J gene: TRBJ2-7
D gene: TRBD1
CDR3 DNA: TGTGCCAGCAGTTTATCGGCGGGACAGGGGGCTTACGAGCAGTACTTC
CDR3 protein: CASSLSAGQGAYEQYF

V gene: TRBV6-5
clone size: many
J gene: TRBJ2-3
D gene: TRBD2
CDR3 DNA: TGTGCCAGCAGTTCCCTAGCGGGGGGATACACAGATACGCAGTATTTT
CDR3 protein: CASSSLAGGYTDTQYF

V gene: TRBV30
clone size: NA
J gene: TRBJ2-7
D gene: TRBD2
CDR3 DNA: TGTGCCTGGAGTAAGCGGGGGGACGGTTACGAGCAGTACTTC
CDR3 protein: CAWSKRGDGYEQYF

V gene: TRBV9
clone size: NA
J gene: TRBJ2-7
D gene: TRBD2
CDR3 DNA: TGTGCCAGCAGCCCCGGGGGGGGTCAATTTTACGAGCAGTACTTC
CDR3 protein: CASSPGGGQFYEQYF

V gene: TRBV6-5
clone size: NA
J gene: TRBJ2-2
D gene: NA
CDR3 DNA: TGTGCCAGCAGCCGACAGAGCGCGAACACCGGGGAGCTGTTTTTT
CDR3 protein: CASSRQSANTGELFF

V gene: TRBV7-2
clone size: NA
J gene: TRBJ2-7
D gene: TRBD2
CDR3 DNA: TGTGCCAGCAGCTTGGGTAGCGGCCTTATAAAACGGGGGGACGAGCAGTACTTC
CDR3 protein: CASSLGSGLIKRGDEQYF

V gene: TRBV10-1
clone size: few
J gene: TRBJ2-5
D gene: NA
CDR3 DNA: TGCGCCAGCAGTGATATACAAGGAGCCCAAGAGACCCAGTACTTC
CDR3 protein: CASSDIQGAQETQYF

V gene: TRBV29-1
clone size: few
J gene: TRBJ1-5
D gene: TRBD1
CDR3 DNA: TGCAGCGTGGGACAGGGGGGGTTCGATCAGCCCCAGCATTTT
CDR3 protein: CSVGQGGFDQPQHF

V gene: TRBV5-1
clone size: few
J gene: TRBJ1-3
D gene: NA
CDR3 DNA: TGCGCCAGCAGCTTCGACAGGCCGAGTAGCGGAAACACCATATATTTT
CDR3 protein: CASSFDRPSSGNTIYF

V gene: TRBV21-1
clone size: NA
J gene: TRBJ1-5
D gene: NA
CDR3 DNA: TGTGCCAGCAGCAAAGACAGGGGGCATCAGCCCCAGCATTTT
CDR3 protein: CASSKDRGHQPQHF

V gene: TRBV6-1
clone size: NA
J gene: TRBJ2-7
D gene: TRBD1
CDR3 DNA: TGTGCCACCGACAGGGGGATAATGTACGAGCAGTACTTC
CDR3 protein: CATDRGIMYEQYF

V gene: TRBV5-1
clone size: NA
J gene: TRBJ2-7
D gene: NA
CDR3 DNA: TGCGCCAGCAGGTATCAGTTAACCTCCTACGAGCAGTACTTC
CDR3 protein: CASRYQLTSYEQYF

V gene: TRBV15
clone size: NA
J gene: TRBJ2-7
D gene: TRBD2
CDR3 DNA: TGTGCCACCAGCAGAACACAAAAATTCATCGGGGGGATGACCTACGAGCAGTACTTC
CDR3 protein: CATSRTQKFIGGMTYEQYF

V gene: TRBV4-1
clone size: NA
J gene: TRBJ2-5
D gene: TRBD2
CDR3 DNA: TGCGCCAGCAGCCAGGGCCTAGCGGGGGGGCGGGGAGAGACCCAGTACTTC
CDR3 protein: CASSQGLAGGRGETQYF

V gene: TRBV9
clone size: once
J gene: TRBJ1-1
D gene: NA
CDR3 DNA: TGTGCCAGCAGCGTAGACCCTACCTCAATGAACACTGAAGCTTTCTTT
CDR3 protein: CASSVDPTSMNTEAFF